This TCR beta chain was profiled in a study of blood T cell repertoires in COVID-19. Study-wide context: Whether acute or convalescent, the COVID-19 samples came from the United States, Italy and Spain.

Germline loops: CDR1 SSHAT, CDR2 FNYEAQ (reference sequence). The CDR3 has 15 residues. Remarks on this clone: Mismatch with germline at one junction end may stem from a read error.

Sequenced by immunoSEQ multiplex PCR; TCRdb stores in-frame clones only, minus some. The sample contains 220,000 or so clones, more than 65% of which appear only once. The chain links TRBV7-7 to TRBJ2-3, with 7 bases fitting TRBD2. The source material was peripheral blood. The origin of this receptor is a woman aged 60-75 years with acute or convalescent COVID-19. The CDR3 bases are TGTGCTAGCAGCCTGACTAGCTCGCCCGGAAATACGCAGTATTTT. It specifies CASSLTSSPGNTQYF.